These T cell receptor beta chains were read from a single sample in a study of blood T cell repertoires in COVID-19. Measured with immunoSEQ multiplex PCR; TCRdb has only the in-frame clones, and not every one. The sample yields around 30,000 clones, roughly 87% seen once. Sequencing was done on a sample of peripheral blood. The origin of the receptors is a man in his fifties or sixties with active or convalescent COVID-19. Both conserved end residues are part of each CDR3. D genes are given only for firm matches. Rows give clone size only sometimes, using once, few, many, or a class for an expanded clone.

V: TRBV19; D: .; size: .; J: TRBJ1-5; DNA: TGTGCCAGTAGTTTCGACAGGAATAGCAATCAGCCCCAGCATTTT; CDR3: CASSFDRNSNQPQHF
V: TRBV7-2; D: .; size: once; J: TRBJ1-1; DNA: TGTGCCAGCAGCCTGGACAGAGTACTGAACACTGAAGCTTTCTTT; CDR3: CASSLDRVLNTEAFF
V: TRBV3-1/TRBV3-2; D: .; size: .; J: TRBJ2-3; DNA: TGTGCCAGCAGCCAGGGCCTAACTAGCACAGATACGCAGTATTTT; CDR3: CASSQGLTSTDTQYF
V: TRBV19; D: TRBD1; size: once; J: TRBJ1-2; DNA: TGTGCCAGCAACGACAGGGACTATGGCTACACCTTC; CDR3: CASNDRDYGYTF
V: TRBV4-1; D: TRBD2; size: .; J: TRBJ2-5; DNA: TGCGCCAGCAGCCAAGGACTAGCGGGAGGAGAGACCCAGTACTTC; CDR3: CASSQGLAGGETQYF
V: TRBV5-1; D: .; size: once; J: TRBJ2-1; DNA: TGCGCCAGCAAGAGTCAGGCCTCCTACAATGAGCAGTTCTTC; CDR3: CASKSQASYNEQFF
V: TRBV28; D: .; size: .; J: TRBJ1-2; DNA: TGTGCCAGCAGTCCCTCGGCGAGACAGGTTTATGTTGGCTACACCTTC; CDR3: CASSPSARQVYVGYTF
V: TRBV7-9; D: TRBD1; size: .; J: TRBJ2-1; DNA: TGTGCCAGCAGCCCCGGGACAGGGGAAGTCTACAATGAGCAGTTCTTC; CDR3: CASSPGTGEVYNEQFF
V: TRBV19; D: TRBD1; size: few; J: TRBJ1-3; DNA: TGTGCCAGTAGTATTGGTCGCGTAACATTGTGGGGACAGACCCAAGGCGGAAACACCATATATTTT; CDR3: CASSIGRVTLWGQTQGGNTIYF
V: TRBV7-9; D: .; size: .; J: TRBJ2-1; DNA: TGTGCCAGCAGCTTAGAGGGACTGCTCTACAATGAGCAGTTCTTC; CDR3: CASSLEGLLYNEQFF
V: TRBV7-2; D: TRBD2; size: once; J: TRBJ2-1; DNA: TGTGCCAGCGGAAAAGACCTCGGGAGGGAGGAGTTCTTC; CDR3: CASGKDLGREEFF
V: TRBV25-1; D: .; size: .; J: TRBJ1-2; DNA: TGTGCCAGCAGTGACGGGACACGGAACGGCTACACCTTC; CDR3: CASSDGTRNGYTF
V: TRBV24-1; D: TRBD2; size: .; J: TRBJ2-7; DNA: TGTGCCACCAGTGACCCGCCTGGGACTAGCGGGAGGAACGAGCAGTACTTC; CDR3: CATSDPPGTSGRNEQYF
V: TRBV28; D: TRBD2; size: .; J: TRBJ2-7; DNA: TGTGCCAGCAGTTCCCCAGCGGGAGTTCTCTACGAGCAGTACTTC; CDR3: CASSSPAGVLYEQYF
V: TRBV3-1/TRBV3-2; D: .; size: .; J: TRBJ2-2; DNA: TGTGCCAGCAGCCTCCATTTCACCGGGGAGCTGTTTTTT; CDR3: CASSLHFTGELFF
V: TRBV5-1; D: .; size: once; J: TRBJ2-5; DNA: TGCGCCAGCAGTCATGGACAGCTACAAGAGACCCAGTACTTC; CDR3: CASSHGQLQETQYF
V: TRBV29-1; D: .; size: .; J: TRBJ2-3; DNA: TGCAGCGTTGAAGGGTTTAGCGTCACAGATACGCAGTATTTT; CDR3: CSVEGFSVTDTQYF
V: TRBV7-9; D: .; size: once; J: TRBJ1-3; DNA: TGTGCCAGCAGCTTAAGAGGGGGAGCTGGAAACACCATATATTTT; CDR3: CASSLRGGAGNTIYF
V: TRBV6-5; D: TRBD1; size: .; J: TRBJ1-2; DNA: TGTGCCCACGCCCTATCACAGGGGTTCTATGGCTACACCTTC; CDR3: CAHALSQGFYGYTF
V: TRBV11-2; D: TRBD1; size: .; J: TRBJ2-7; DNA: TGTGCCAGCAGAACCGACAGGGACGACGAGCAGTACTTC; CDR3: CASRTDRDDEQYF
V: TRBV7-2; D: .; size: .; J: TRBJ1-2; DNA: TGTGCCAGCAGCTTGGCCGACAGCTACTATGGCTACACCTTC; CDR3: CASSLADSYYGYTF
V: TRBV18; D: TRBD2; size: .; J: TRBJ2-1; DNA: TGTGCCAGCTCACTAGGACTAGCGGGAGCGAATGAGCAGTTCTTC; CDR3: CASSLGLAGANEQFF
V: TRBV4-3; D: TRBD1; size: .; J: TRBJ2-5; DNA: TGCGCCAGCAGCCAAGTGGGGACAGGGGAAGAGACCCAGTACTTC; CDR3: CASSQVGTGEETQYF
V: TRBV20-1; D: .; size: once; J: TRBJ2-7; DNA: TGCAGTGCTAGTCAGGCGGGAACGGCAGATTACGAGCAGTACTTC; CDR3: CSASQAGTADYEQYF
V: TRBV28; D: .; size: .; J: TRBJ2-4; DNA: TGTGCCAGCAGTGCCAACTACAACTTAGCCAAAAACATTCAGTACTTC; CDR3: CASSANYNLAKNIQYF
V: TRBV18; D: TRBD1; size: .; J: TRBJ1-6; DNA: TGTGCCAGCTCACGACAGGGGGCTACCTATAATTCACCCCTCCACTTT; CDR3: CASSRQGATYNSPLHF
V: TRBV18; D: .; size: .; J: TRBJ1-2; DNA: TGTGCCAGCTCGCCTGACAGTAACTATGGCTACACCTTC; CDR3: CASSPDSNYGYTF
V: TRBV19; D: TRBD1; size: .; J: TRBJ2-2; DNA: TGTGCCAGTAGTATACCCGCCCCACTATCGGACAGGGACACCGGGGAGCTGTTTTTT; CDR3: CASSIPAPLSDRDTGELFF
V: TRBV11-2; D: .; size: once; J: TRBJ2-7; DNA: TGTGCCAGCAGCTCCCAGGGCTACGAGCAGTACTTC; CDR3: CASSSQGYEQYF
V: TRBV6-2/TRBV6-3; D: TRBD2; size: .; J: TRBJ2-7; DNA: TGTGCCAGCAGTTACTCTAGCGGGGTCTCCTACGAGCAGTACTTC; CDR3: CASSYSSGVSYEQYF
V: TRBV7-2; D: TRBD2; size: once; J: TRBJ2-7; DNA: TGTGCCAGCAGCCCAAGGACTAGCGGGTTTAGCTCCTACGAGCAGTACTTC; CDR3: CASSPRTSGFSSYEQYF
V: TRBV30; D: .; size: .; J: TRBJ1-1; DNA: TGTGCCTGGAAACAGGGTGGGACTGAAGCTTTCTTT; CDR3: CAWKQGGTEAFF
V: TRBV6-1; D: .; size: .; J: TRBJ2-1; DNA: TGTGCCAGCAGTGAAATCGGGAGCGCCAACAATGAGCAGTTCTTC; CDR3: CASSEIGSANNEQFF
V: TRBV27; D: TRBD1; size: .; J: TRBJ1-4; DNA: TGTGCCAGCAGTCCCCGGGACAGGATTGAAAAACTGTTTTTT; CDR3: CASSPRDRIEKLFF
V: TRBV6-2/TRBV6-3; D: TRBD1; size: .; J: TRBJ2-1; DNA: TGTGCCAGCAGTTACCCTATTATCTCCCGGGGGACAGGGAGGAGCAATGAGCAGTTCTTC; CDR3: CASSYPIISRGTGRSNEQFF
V: TRBV6-2/TRBV6-3; D: TRBD1; size: .; J: TRBJ2-7; DNA: TGTGCCAGCAGTTCCCTGGGACAGGGTAACGAGCAGTACTTC; CDR3: CASSSLGQGNEQYF
V: TRBV2; D: TRBD1; size: .; J: TRBJ2-7; DNA: TGTGCCAGCAGATCCGGGACAGGGGCCCACGAGCAGTACTTC; CDR3: CASRSGTGAHEQYF
V: TRBV28; D: .; size: once; J: TRBJ1-1; DNA: TGTGCCAGCAGCTCAGCTGGATGGGCCACTGAAGCTTTCTTT; CDR3: CASSSAGWATEAFF
V: TRBV7-8; D: .; size: .; J: TRBJ1-5; DNA: TGTGCCAGCAGCTTAGAGAGGTCGAGCAATCAGCCCCAGCATTTT; CDR3: CASSLERSSNQPQHF
V: TRBV5-1; D: .; size: .; J: TRBJ1-5; DNA: TGCGCCAGCAGCTTCGTTCCCAATCAGCCCCAGCATTTT; CDR3: CASSFVPNQPQHF
V: TRBV5-4; D: .; size: .; J: TRBJ2-5; DNA: TGTGCCAGCAGAAAACAAGGACAGCCTCAAGAGACCCAGTACTTC; CDR3: CASRKQGQPQETQYF
V: TRBV18; D: TRBD2; size: .; J: TRBJ2-7; DNA: TGTGCCAGCTCACCGACTAGCGATAGCTCCTACGAGCAGTACTTC; CDR3: CASSPTSDSSYEQYF